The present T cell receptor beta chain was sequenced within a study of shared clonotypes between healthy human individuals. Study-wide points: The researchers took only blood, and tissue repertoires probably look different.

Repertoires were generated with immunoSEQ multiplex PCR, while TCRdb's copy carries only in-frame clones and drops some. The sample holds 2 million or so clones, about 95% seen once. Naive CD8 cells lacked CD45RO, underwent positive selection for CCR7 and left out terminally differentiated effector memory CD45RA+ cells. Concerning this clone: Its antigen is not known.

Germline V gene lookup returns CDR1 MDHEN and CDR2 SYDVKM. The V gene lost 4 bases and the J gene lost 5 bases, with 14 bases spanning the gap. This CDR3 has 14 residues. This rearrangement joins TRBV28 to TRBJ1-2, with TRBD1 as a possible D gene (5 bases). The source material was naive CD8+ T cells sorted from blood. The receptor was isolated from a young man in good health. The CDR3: CASSWGPVVYGYTF. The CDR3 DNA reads TGTGCCAGCAGTTGGGGCCCGGTTGTGTATGGCTACACCTTC.